One and the same sample provided the 32 T cell receptor beta chains below, sequenced in a study of blood T cell repertoires in COVID-19. Data came from immunoSEQ multiplex PCR; TCRdb stores just in-frame clones and leaves some out. The table records approximately 300,000 clones, 70% to 90% of them present only once. Sample: peripheral blood. These receptors came from a woman between 35 and 50 years old with acute or convalescent COVID-19.

The chain recombines TRBV27 with TRBJ1-5, with TRBD1 matching over 10 bases. Germline V gene lookup returns CDR1 MNHEY and CDR2 SMNVEV (reference sequence). With 5 bases clipped from V and 2 bases from J, the junction kept 3 bases outside the gene matches. This CDR3 comprises 15 residues. For the CDR3, the DNA is TGTGCCAGCAGTCGACAGGGGGCTGGCAATCAGCCCCAGCATTTT. It encodes CASSRQGAGNQPQHF.

The J gene is TRBJ2-3, the V gene TRBV6-5, with D perhaps TRBD1 (5 bases). CDR1 is MNHEY, CDR2 SVGAGI, per germline. V lost 7 bases, J lost 15 bases, and 23 bases lay in between. The CDR3 totals 13 residues. The CDR3: CASNVGSGYPVYF. In DNA form, the CDR3 reads TGTGCCAGCAACGTTGGGTCAGGGTACCCAGTATATTTT.

V gene TRBV30 combines with J gene TRBJ2-7; the D is unclear. CDR3 length: 13 amino acids. Trimming cost V 6 bases and J 0 bases, with 12 bases left between them. In germline, CDR1 is GTSNPN, CDR2 SVGIG (reference sequence). CDR3 region: CACDIESSYEQYV. The CDR3 bases are TGTGCCTGTGACATAGAGAGCTCCTACGAGCAGTACGTC.

V and J are TRBV5-1 and TRBJ2-5, with 15 bases that match TRBD2. The CDR3 is 21 amino acids. CDR1 is SGHRS, CDR2 YFSETQ, per germline. The V segment lost 5 bases and the J segment 1 base; nucleotides outside the gene matches: 18. This CDR3 is CASSSPLAGTSGGPFQETQYF. The CDR3 DNA is TGCGCCAGCAGTTCGCCCCTGGCCGGGACTAGCGGGGGGCCCTTCCAAGAGACCCAGTACTTC.

The chain has TRBV5-6 and TRBJ2-5; 10 bases are shared with TRBD1. J gave up 5 bases and V 1 base, and 5 bases lay outside the gene matches. In germline, CDR1 is SGHDT, CDR2 YYEEEE. This CDR3 comprises 15 residues. CDR3 residues: CASSLSGTGVETQYF. The CDR3 nucleotides read TGTGCCAGCAGCTTGTCCGGGACAGGGGTTGAGACCCAGTACTTC. Together with reference TRBV5-6 and TRBJ2-5, the CDR3 gives the full variable domain: DAGVTQSPTHLIKTRGQQVTLRCSPKSGHDTVSWYQQALGQGPQFIFQYYEEEERQRGNFPDRFSGHQFPNYSSELNVNALLLGDSALYLCASSLSGTGVETQYFGPGTRLLVL.

The chain joins TRBV13 to TRBJ2-7, with 9 nucleotides matching TRBD1. From germline, CDR1 is PRHDT and CDR2 FYEKMQ (reference sequence). J gave up 5 bases and V 5 bases, and 10 bases lay outside the gene matches. This CDR3 comprises 15 residues. Written as DNA, the CDR3 is TGTGCCAGCAGCCTCCGGGGACAGGGCTGGGACGAGCAGTACGTC. Its protein is CASSLRGQGWDEQYV.

The chain is built from TRBV19 and TRBJ1-2; 8 bases are shared with TRBD1. This CDR3 has 14 amino acids. Germline V gene lookup returns CDR1 LNHDA and CDR2 SQIVND (reference sequence). V trimming: 6 bases; J trimming: 4 bases; junction bases outside the gene matches: 7. CDR3: CASSPGQVSYGYTF. The DNA for the CDR3 is TGTGCCAGTAGCCCGGGACAGGTTTCCTATGGCTACACCTTC.

The CDR3 nucleotides read TGTGCCAGCAGCTTAACTAGGACATCAGATGGCTACACCTTC. Protein sequence: CASSLTRTSDGYTF. The chain joins TRBV7-3 to TRBJ1-2; D is perhaps TRBD1 (5 bases). With 0 bases removed from V and 6 bases from J, the gap between germline ends came to 11 bases. From germline, CDR1 is SGHTA and CDR2 FQGTGA. The CDR3 has 14 amino acids.

The chain recombines TRBV7-9 with TRBJ2-7; D gene unclear. CDR3 size: 14 residues. V was pared by 2 bases and J by 2 bases, with 10 bases between. The germline V gene has CDR1 SEHNR and CDR2 FQNEAQ (reference sequence). CDR3 DNA: TGTGCCAGCAGCTTATGGTACAGAACCTACGAGCAGTACGTC. This translates into CASSLWYRTYEQYV.

The chain uses TRBV30 and TRBJ2-6; D not certain. Trimming shortened V by 0 bases and J by 2 bases, and 5 bases separated the two germline ends. In germline, CDR1 is GTSNPN, CDR2 SVGIG (reference sequence). The length of the CDR3 is 14 residues. The CDR3 sequence is CAWSVGAGANVLTF. CDR3 coding DNA: TGTGCCTGGAGTGTTGGAGCTGGGGCCAACGTCCTGACTTTC.

This rearrangement joins TRBV9 to TRBJ2-2, with 7 bases lining up with TRBD1. J gave up 6 bases and V 0 bases, and 2 bases lay outside the gene matches. CDR1 and CDR2 (germline): SGDLS, YYNGEE. The CDR3 is made up of 14 amino acids. The CDR3 reads CASSVAGGAGELFF. As DNA, the CDR3 is TGTGCCAGCAGCGTAGCAGGGGGAGCCGGGGAGCTGTTTTTT. Full variable domain (rest looked up from reference TRBV9 and TRBJ2-2): DSGVTQTPKHLITATGQRVTLRCSPRSGDLSVYWYQQSLDQGLQFLIQYYNGEERAKGNILERFSAQQFPDLHSELNLSSLELGDSALYFCASSVAGGAGELFFGEGSRLTVL.

The V gene is TRBV2, the J gene TRBJ1-1; D not certain. CDR1 is SNHLY and CDR2 is FYNNEI in the germline V gene. V dropped 1 base and J dropped 5 bases, with 11 bases sitting between them. This CDR3 spans 14 amino acids. The chain's CDR3 is CASSEGPRLTEAFF. CDR3 bases: TGTGCCAGCAGTGAAGGACCGAGGTTGACTGAAGCTTTCTTT.

V is TRBV7-2 and J is TRBJ1-2; 9 nucleotides align to TRBD1. Trimming removed 1 base from V and 8 bases from J; junction bases left unmatched: 5. In germline, CDR1 is SGHTA, CDR2 FQGNSA. This CDR3 is 14 amino acids long. DNA of the CDR3: TGTGCCAGCAGCTTAGAACAGGGGGCGGTCGGCTACACCTTC. The encoded protein is CASSLEQGAVGYTF.

This clone was seen only once. The rearrangement uses TRBV19 and TRBJ2-7, with D tentatively TRBD2 (5 bases). Germline V gives CDR1 LNHDA, CDR2 SQIVND (reference sequence). The CDR3 is made up of 14 amino acids. Trimming pared 0 bases from V and 6 bases from J, leaving 12 bases between. CDR3 coding DNA: TGTGCCAGTAGTATAGAAATCGGGAACGGCGAGCAGTACGTC. Residues: CASSIEIGNGEQYV.

This sequence joins TRBV6-6 and TRBJ2-3; D remains ambiguous. Trimming took 3 bases from V and 0 from J, leaving 10 bases between them. The CDR3 has 15 amino acids. Per germline, CDR1 MNHNY and CDR2 SVGAGI (reference sequence). The CDR3: CASSYLYSSTDTQYF. As DNA, the CDR3 is TGTGCCAGCAGTTATCTCTATTCTAGCACAGATACGCAGTATTTT.

The chain employs TRBV25-1 and TRBJ1-2, with no clear D. Germline assignment: CDR1 MGHDK and CDR2 SYGVNS. The CDR3 totals 15 residues. V lost 2 bases and J 3 bases, leaving 13 bases between the germline ends. The CDR3 DNA reads TGTGCCAGCAGTGAACTCCGGGGTGGGGACTATGGCTACACCTTC. Residues: CASSELRGGDYGYTF.

The gene calls are TRBV11-3 and TRBJ2-7; TRBD2 aligns across 7 bases. The junction had 11 bases not matched to a gene; V was cut back by 5 bases and J by 1 base. Germline lookup yields CDR1 SGHNT and CDR2 YENEEA. This CDR3 has 16 residues. The chain's CDR3 is CASSRRALAESYEQYV. CDR3 DNA: TGTGCCAGCAGCCGGAGGGCCCTAGCGGAATCCTACGAGCAGTACGTC.

A single count supports this clone. Its ends do not fully match the called genes, so a read error is possible. This chain links TRBV5-1 with TRBJ1-6, with D unresolved. The CDR3 spans 14 residues. Germline assignment: CDR1 SGHRS and CDR2 YFSETQ. The CDR3 coding sequence is TGCGCCAGCAGATTGGGTAGGCAGGATTCACCCCTCCACTTT. It encodes CASRLGRQDSPLHF.

V gene TRBV5-1 combines with J gene TRBJ1-2, with D perhaps TRBD1 (5 bases). From germline, CDR1 is SGHRS and CDR2 YFSETQ. The CDR3 is 13 residues long. Trimming left V 2 bases short and J 5 bases short, with 10 bases between. The CDR3 loop is CASSFGRDYGYTF. The DNA for the CDR3 is TGCGCCAGCAGCTTCGGCAGGGATTATGGCTACACCTTC.

The V gene is TRBV13, the J gene TRBJ1-2; 8 bases fit TRBD1. After removal of 5 bases from V and 4 bases from J, the junction contained 12 bases not matched to a gene. The length of the CDR3 is 16 residues. The V gene's germline CDR1 is PRHDT and CDR2 FYEKMQ (reference sequence). CDR3 residues: CASSPSGAGGAYGYTF. The CDR3 DNA is TGTGCCAGCAGCCCAAGTGGAGCAGGGGGCGCCTATGGCTACACCTTC.

This chain uses TRBV6-5 with TRBJ1-5; 8 nucleotides match TRBD1. Germline values: CDR1 MNHEY, CDR2 SVGAGI. The CDR3 loop spans 14 amino acids. After removal of 6 bases from V and 7 bases from J, the junction contained 8 bases not matched to a gene. The chain's CDR3 is CASRLGQGGQPQHF. As DNA, the CDR3 is TGTGCCAGCAGACTAGGACAGGGCGGGCAGCCCCAGCATTTT.

The chain has TRBV7-2 and TRBJ2-7; 7 bases fit TRBD2. The CDR3 is made up of 13 amino acids. Losses at the gene ends were 3 bases for V and 6 bases for J; bases not matched to a gene: 5. Germline lookup yields CDR1 SGHTA and CDR2 FQGNSA. The DNA of the CDR3 is TGTGCCAGCAGCTTTGAGCGGGGTGTCGAGCAGTACGTC. Encoded protein: CASSFERGVEQYV.

V usage is TRBV27 and J usage is TRBJ2-7; 9 bases align to TRBD1. The CDR3 is 15 residues long. The germline V gene encodes CDR1 MNHEY and CDR2 SMNVEV (reference sequence). V dropped 4 bases and J dropped 2; count of bases not matched to a gene: 6. The DNA of the CDR3 is TGTGCCAGCAGTTCACAGGGGGCCCCTCCCTACGAGCAGTACGTC. Its protein is CASSSQGAPPYEQYV.

J is TRBJ2-1 and V is TRBV19; TRBD1 aligns across 7 bases. Trimming removed 6 bases from V and 3 bases from J; junction bases left unmatched: 2. Germline V CDR1 and CDR2: LNHDA, SQIVND (reference sequence). The CDR3 contains 13 residues. In DNA form, the CDR3 reads TGTGCCAGTAGCAGGGACAGCTACAATGAGCAGTTCTTC. Protein sequence: CASSRDSYNEQFF. Full variable domain (missing parts from reference TRBV19 and TRBJ2-1): DGGITQSPKYLFRKEGQNVTLSCEQNLNHDAMYWYRQDPGQGLRLIYYSQIVNDFQKGDIAEGYSVSREKKESFPLTVTSAQKNPTAFYLCASSRDSYNEQFFGPGTRLTVL.

V usage is TRBV7-2 and J usage is TRBJ2-5, with a tentative D call TRBD2 (5 bases). V lost 5 bases and J lost 4, with 17 bases in between. This CDR3 is built from 15 residues. The germline gives CDR1 SGHTA, CDR2 FQGNSA. CDR3 in amino acids: CASSRQPGKGETQYF. Here the CDR3 DNA reads TGTGCCAGCAGCCGGCAACCGGGAAAAGGAGAGACCCAGTACTTC.

This chain connects TRBV10-3 to TRBJ1-1; D remains ambiguous. The V and J ends lost 11 bases and 1 base respectively, with 11 bases between them. In germline, CDR1 is ENHRY, CDR2 SYGVKD. The CDR3 runs 12 residues. The CDR3 nucleotides read TGTGCCGTCGGGTTTTCGAACACTGAAGCTTTCTTT. Translation: CAVGFSNTEAFF.

This sequence joins TRBV2 and TRBJ2-3; 10 bases are a match to TRBD2. The CDR3 is 21 residues long. Germline V gives CDR1 SNHLY, CDR2 FYNNEI. V was clipped by 4 bases and J by 2 bases; unmatched bases: 21. The CDR3 coding sequence is TGTGCCAGCAGTGCCACGGGGATAGCGGGGGGCTCGGGGAGGTACACAGATACGCAGTATTTT. Translation: CASSATGIAGGSGRYTDTQYF.

As to this clone: Other nucleotide sequences from this sample produce the same CDR3. CDR3 sequence: CATSDRTSGSYNEQFF. The CDR3 DNA is TGTGCCACCAGTGACCGTACTAGCGGTTCCTACAATGAGCAGTTCTTC. This sequence joins TRBV24-1 and TRBJ2-1, with 8 bases aligning to TRBD2. The CDR3 loop spans 16 amino acids. Losses at the gene ends were 4 bases for V and 1 base for J; bases not matched to a gene: 5. Germline CDR1 KGHDR, CDR2 SFDVKD.

This chain connects TRBV5-1 to TRBJ2-2; perhaps TRBD2 as D (6 bases). V was pared by 1 base and J by 2 bases, with 9 bases between. CDR1 is SGHRS and CDR2 is YFSETQ in the germline V gene. The CDR3 is made up of 15 amino acids. This CDR3 is CASSLLRGNTGELFF. The DNA for the CDR3 is TGCGCCAGCAGCTTGTTGCGGGGAAACACCGGGGAGCTGTTTTTT.

The V call is TRBV6-6, the J call TRBJ2-5, with 7 bases fitting TRBD2. Unmatched junction bases numbered 4, after V lost 5 bases and J lost 4 bases. Germline lookup yields CDR1 MNHNY and CDR2 SVGAGI (reference sequence). The CDR3 is 13 residues long. The DNA for the CDR3 is TGTGCCAGCAGTACGACTAGCAGAGAGACCCAGTACTTC. Amino acid sequence: CASSTTSRETQYF.

The chain employs TRBV5-6 and TRBJ2-3, with TRBD2 matching over 8 bases. The junction had 7 bases not matched to a gene; V was cut back by 4 bases and J by 6 bases. The V gene's germline CDR1 is SGHDT and CDR2 YYEEEE. The CDR3 length is 14 residues. The CDR3 here is CASSTGTSGDTQYF. CDR3 bases: TGTGCCAGCAGCACCGGGACTAGTGGTGATACGCAGTATTTT.

The chain uses TRBV20-1 and TRBJ1-2; 7 bases agree with TRBD1. V trimming: 8 bases; J trimming: 4 bases; junction bases outside the gene matches: 4. Germline values: CDR1 DFQATT, CDR2 SNEGSKA (reference sequence). This CDR3 has 11 amino acids. The CDR3 sequence: CSCPGGYGYTF. CDR3 bases: TGCAGTTGTCCAGGGGGCTATGGCTACACCTTC.